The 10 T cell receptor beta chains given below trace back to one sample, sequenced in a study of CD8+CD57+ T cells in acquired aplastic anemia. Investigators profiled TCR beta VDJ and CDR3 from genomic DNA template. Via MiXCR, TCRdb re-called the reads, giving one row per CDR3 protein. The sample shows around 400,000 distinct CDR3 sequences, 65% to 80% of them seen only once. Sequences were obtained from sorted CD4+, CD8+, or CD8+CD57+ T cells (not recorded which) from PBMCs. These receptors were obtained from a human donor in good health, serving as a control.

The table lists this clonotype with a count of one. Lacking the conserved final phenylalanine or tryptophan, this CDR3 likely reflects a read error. The CDR3 protein is CASSVMREHGYTV. The CDR3 nucleotides read TGTGCCAGCAGTGTAATGAGGGAGCATGGCTACACCGTC. The chain joins TRBV2 to TRBJ1-2; D not certain. Germline V gene data show CDR1 as SNHLY and CDR2 as FYNNEI. This CDR3 comprises 13 residues. The V gene lost 4 bases and the J gene lost 6 bases, with 12 bases spanning the gap.

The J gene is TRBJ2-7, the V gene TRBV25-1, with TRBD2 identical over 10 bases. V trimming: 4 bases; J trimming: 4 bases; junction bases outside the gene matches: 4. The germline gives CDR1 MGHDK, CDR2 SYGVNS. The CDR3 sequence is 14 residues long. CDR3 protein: CASSVTSGIYEQYF. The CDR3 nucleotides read TGTGCCAGCAGTGTCACTAGCGGGATTTACGAGCAGTACTTC.

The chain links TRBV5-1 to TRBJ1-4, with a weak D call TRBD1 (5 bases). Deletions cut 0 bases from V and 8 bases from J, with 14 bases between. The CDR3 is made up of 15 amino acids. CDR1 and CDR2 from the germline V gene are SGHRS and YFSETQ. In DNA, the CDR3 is TGCGCCAGCAGCTTGGGGTACGGGGGATCCGAAAAACTGTTTTTT. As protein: CASSLGYGGSEKLFF.

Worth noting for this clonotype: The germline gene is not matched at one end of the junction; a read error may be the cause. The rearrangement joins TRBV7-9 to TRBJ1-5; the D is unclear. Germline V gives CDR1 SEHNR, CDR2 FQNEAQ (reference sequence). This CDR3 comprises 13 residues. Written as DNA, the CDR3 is TGTGCCAGCAGCCAAGATGTGGGTTCTCGCTACACTTTC. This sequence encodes CASSQDVGSRYTF.

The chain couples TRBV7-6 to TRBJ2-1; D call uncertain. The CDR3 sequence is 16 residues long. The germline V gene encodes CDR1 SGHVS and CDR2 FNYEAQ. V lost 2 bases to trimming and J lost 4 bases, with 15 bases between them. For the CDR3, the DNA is TGTGCCAGCAGCTTAAAATTTGGTCTCAGTTACAATGAGCAGTTCTTC. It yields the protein CASSLKFGLSYNEQFF. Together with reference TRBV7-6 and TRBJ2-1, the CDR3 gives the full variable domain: GAGVSQSPRYKVTKRGQDVALRCDPISGHVSLYWYRQALGQGPEFLTYFNYEAQQDKSGLPNDRFSAERPEGSISTLTIQRTEQRDSAMYRCASSLKFGLSYNEQFFGPGTRLTVL.

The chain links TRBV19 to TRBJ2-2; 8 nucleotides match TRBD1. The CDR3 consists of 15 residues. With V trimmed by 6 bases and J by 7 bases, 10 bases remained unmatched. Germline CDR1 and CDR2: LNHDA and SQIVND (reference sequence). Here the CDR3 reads CASSMGQAYNGELFF. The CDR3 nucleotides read TGTGCCAGTAGCATGGGACAGGCGTACAACGGGGAGCTGTTTTTT.

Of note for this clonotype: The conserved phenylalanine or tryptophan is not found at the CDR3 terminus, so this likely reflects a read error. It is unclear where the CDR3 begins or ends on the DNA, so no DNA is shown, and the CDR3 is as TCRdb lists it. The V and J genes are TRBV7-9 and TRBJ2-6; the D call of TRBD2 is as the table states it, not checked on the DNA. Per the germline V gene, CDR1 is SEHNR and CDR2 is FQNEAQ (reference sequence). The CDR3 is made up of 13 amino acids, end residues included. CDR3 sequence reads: CASSLDWRLMKNC.

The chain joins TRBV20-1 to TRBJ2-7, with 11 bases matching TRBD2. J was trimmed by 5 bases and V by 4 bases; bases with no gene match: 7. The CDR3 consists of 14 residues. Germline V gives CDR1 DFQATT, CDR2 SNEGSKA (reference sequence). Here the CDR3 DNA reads TGCAGTGCTACGCGTAGCGGGGGGGCAGACGAGCAGTACTTC. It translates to CSATRSGGADEQYF.

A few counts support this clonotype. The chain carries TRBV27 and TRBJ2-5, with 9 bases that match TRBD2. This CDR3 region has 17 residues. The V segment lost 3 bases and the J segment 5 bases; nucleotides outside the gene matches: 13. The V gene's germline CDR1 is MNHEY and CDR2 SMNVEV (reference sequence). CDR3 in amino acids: CASSLISAGGFRETQYF. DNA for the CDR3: TGTGCCAGCAGTTTGATTTCGGCGGGGGGGTTCAGGGAGACCCAGTACTTC.

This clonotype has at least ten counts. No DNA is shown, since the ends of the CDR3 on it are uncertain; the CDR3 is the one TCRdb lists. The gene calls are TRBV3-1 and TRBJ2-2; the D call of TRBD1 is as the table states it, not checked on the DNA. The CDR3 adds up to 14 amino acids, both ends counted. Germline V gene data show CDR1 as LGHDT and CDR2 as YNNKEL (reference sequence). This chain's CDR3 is CASSSSQGTGELFF.